This T cell receptor beta chain was documented in a study of early T cells in non-severe SARS-CoV-2 infection (dated by TCRdb to the early 2020s). With regard to the full study: Bulk RNA from unsorted whole blood was used for TCR sequencing, so alpha and beta chains could not be paired.

A case-control design nested within a healthcare worker cohort in London, UK, was used, with weekly nasopharyngeal swab PCR tests and blood sampling performed. Healthcare workers were recruited between 23 and 31 March 2020, during the week of the UK lockdown, and were followed weekly for up to roughly 15 weeks. The paper as a whole reports these results and caveats: VDJdb matching was skewed toward anti-spike CD8 responses and likely underestimated virus-specific expansions by missing private and CD4 specificities.

About this clonotype: Its recognized antigen is unknown. No per-base quality is available; no much larger clone lies one base away.

To prepare the library, 5' RACE was applied. Sequencing instrument: NextSeq 500. To correct for sequencing error and PCR bias, the TCR library protocol tagged individual cDNA molecules with unique molecular identifiers. Sequencing covered both TCR alpha and beta chains, and within each sample the abundances of alpha and beta sequences were tightly co-correlated. In the source study's methods: Decombinator V4 was used to annotate the V gene, J gene and CDR3 of the TCR sequences. TCRs were defined as expanded if a significant change between any two time points was detected under a Poisson model with p below 0.0001. TCR abundances were normalised to the total number of TCRs sequenced in each sample and reported as counts per million. TRAV1-2 paired with TRAJ12, TRAJ20 or TRAJ33 defined MAIT TCRs, while TRAV10 paired with TRAJ18 defined iNKT TCRs. VDJdb, accessed 1 November 2021, was searched for CMV, EBV and SARS-CoV-2 annotated TCRs, excluding TCRs annotated for multiple antigens. The public reads were quality trimmed at Q25 with fastp and then assembled into clones with MiXCR by TCRdb, keeping productive beta chains. CDR3 protein duplicates are merged, each entry listing the most common genes and DNA. The V and J calls here are based on TCRdb, not the publication. The sample table contains roughly 60,000 distinct CDR3 sequences; only one count was recorded for over 9.5% of them. The ten largest clones capture 4.8% of the sample.

CDR1 DFQATT and CDR2 SNEGSKA are derived from the germline V gene (reference sequence). The V and J ends are trimmed by 0 bases and 0 bases, leaving 12 bases between them. From the cysteine up to the phenylalanine, the CDR3 has a length of 15 residues. The sequence is cut down to CDR3 DNA, 45 bases in frame from base 1. Recombination joined TRBV20-1 with TRBJ2-7; the D gene is possibly TRBD1, with 6 bases matching. Sequenced sample: whole blood. The TCR originated in an adult who was a healthcare worker with PCR-confirmed SARS-CoV-2 infection or an uninfected control (not recorded which). The CDR3 amino acid sequence is: CSARDRGQSSYEQYF. The nucleotides read TGCAGTGCTAGAGATCGGGGACAAAGCTCCTACGAGCAGTACTTC.